This T cell receptor beta chain was captured by sequencing in a study of blood T cells in healthy people across ages. General study points: Calculation of diversity from one million T cells yielded estimates considered to be underestimates.

Germline CDR1 reads MNHNY; CDR2 reads SVGAGI (reference sequence). The CDR3 contains 17 residues. V shed 1 base and J 7 bases; nucleotides not matched to a gene: 12. Healthy Caucasians from Russia aged about 6 to 95 served as donors. On this clonotype itself: What it binds is not known.

The second PCR ran 7 to 11 cycles with a sample-barcoded 5' primer and J-beta primers. One entry per CDR3 protein results from TCRdb running MiXCR on the 5' RACE reads. Seen here are about 1.4 million distinct CDR3 sequences, approximately 60% observed once, and the top ten hold about 6.7%. Sequenced material: blood. This receptor was obtained from a man between 18 and 29 years old in good health. V gene TRBV6-6 combines with J gene TRBJ1-5; 8 nucleotides line up with TRBD1. The CDR3 DNA reads TGTGCCAGCAGTTACTACGGGCAGGGGGCGAGAAGGCAGCCCCAGCATTTT. Its translation is CASSYYGQGARRQPQHF.